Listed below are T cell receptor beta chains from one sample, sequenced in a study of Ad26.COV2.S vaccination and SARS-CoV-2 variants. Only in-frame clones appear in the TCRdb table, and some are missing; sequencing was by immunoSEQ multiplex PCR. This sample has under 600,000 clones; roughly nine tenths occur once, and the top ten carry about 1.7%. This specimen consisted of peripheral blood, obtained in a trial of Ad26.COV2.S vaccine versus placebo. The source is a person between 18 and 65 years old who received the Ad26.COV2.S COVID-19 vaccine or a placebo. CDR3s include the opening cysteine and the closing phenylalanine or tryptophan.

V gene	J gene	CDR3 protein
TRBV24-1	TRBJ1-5	CATSESGQGVNQPQHF
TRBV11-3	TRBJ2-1	CASSLTGTGAYNEQFF
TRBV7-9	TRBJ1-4	CASTSTGTNEKLFF
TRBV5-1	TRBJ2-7	CASSLQGTYEQYF
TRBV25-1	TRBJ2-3	CASSESTAITSTDTQYF
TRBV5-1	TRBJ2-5	CASSPGLAHGETQYF
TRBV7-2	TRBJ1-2	CASSSGALGYGYTF
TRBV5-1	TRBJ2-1	CASSWRQGWYNEQFF
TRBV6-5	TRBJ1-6	CASSPTDYNSPLHF
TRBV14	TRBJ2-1	CASSLAGVEQFF
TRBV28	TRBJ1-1	CASSSTGGTTEAFF
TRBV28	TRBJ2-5	CASSLDYRIQETQYF
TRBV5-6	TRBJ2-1	CASSDWRGAYNEQFF
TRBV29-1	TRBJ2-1	CSVVGTLFYNEQFF
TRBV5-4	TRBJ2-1	CASSPRADNEQFF
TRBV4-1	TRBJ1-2	CASSQGQAGGYGYTF
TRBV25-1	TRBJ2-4	CASSVGTGRTLAKNIQYF
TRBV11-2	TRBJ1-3	CASSLSDLGNTIYF
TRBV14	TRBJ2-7	CASSRKTGYEQYF
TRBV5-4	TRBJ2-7	CASSLGQRTYEQYF
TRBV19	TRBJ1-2	CASCGGQSYGYTF
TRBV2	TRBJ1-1	CASRGTGGTAFF
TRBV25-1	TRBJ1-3	CASSEAGTAGSTIYF
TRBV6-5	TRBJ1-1	CASSYRTGNTEAFF
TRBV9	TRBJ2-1	CASSSQSFTSGGAIGQFF
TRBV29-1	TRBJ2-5	CSVGFSGGAQYF
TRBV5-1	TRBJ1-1	CASSLRGTGLNTEAFF
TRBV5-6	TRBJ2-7	CASSFNPGGWGAEQYF
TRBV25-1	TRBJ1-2	CASSDLGQGSRYGYTF
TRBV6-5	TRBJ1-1	CASQKGTHTEAFF
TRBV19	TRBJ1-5	CASTYGPHQPQHF